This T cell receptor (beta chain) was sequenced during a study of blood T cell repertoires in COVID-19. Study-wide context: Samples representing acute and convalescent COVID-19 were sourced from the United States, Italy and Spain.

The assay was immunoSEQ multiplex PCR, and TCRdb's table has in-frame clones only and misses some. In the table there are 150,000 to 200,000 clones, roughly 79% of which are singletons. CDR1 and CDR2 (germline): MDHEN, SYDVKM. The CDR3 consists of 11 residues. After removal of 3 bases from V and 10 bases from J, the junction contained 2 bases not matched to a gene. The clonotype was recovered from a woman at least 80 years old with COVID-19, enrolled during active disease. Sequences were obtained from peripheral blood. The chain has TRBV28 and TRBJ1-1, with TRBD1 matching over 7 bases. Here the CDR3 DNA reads TGTGCCAGCAGTTTTTCAGGGGGAGCTTTCTTT. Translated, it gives CASSFSGGAFF.